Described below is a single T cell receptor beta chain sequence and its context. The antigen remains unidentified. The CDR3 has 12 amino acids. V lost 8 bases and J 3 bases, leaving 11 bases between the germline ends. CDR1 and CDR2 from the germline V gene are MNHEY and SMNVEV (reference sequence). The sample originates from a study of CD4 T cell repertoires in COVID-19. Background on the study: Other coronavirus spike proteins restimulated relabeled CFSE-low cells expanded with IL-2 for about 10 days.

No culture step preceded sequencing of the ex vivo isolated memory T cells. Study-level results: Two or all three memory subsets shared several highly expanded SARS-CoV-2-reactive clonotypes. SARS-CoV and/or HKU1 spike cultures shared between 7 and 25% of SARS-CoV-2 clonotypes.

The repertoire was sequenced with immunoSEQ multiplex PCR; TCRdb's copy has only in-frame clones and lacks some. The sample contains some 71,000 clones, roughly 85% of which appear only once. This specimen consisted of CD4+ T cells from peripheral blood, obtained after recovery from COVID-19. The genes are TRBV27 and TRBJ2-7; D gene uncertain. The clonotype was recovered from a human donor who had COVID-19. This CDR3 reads CASGISNYEQYF. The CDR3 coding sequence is TGTGCCAGCGGCATCTCTAACTACGAGCAGTACTTC.